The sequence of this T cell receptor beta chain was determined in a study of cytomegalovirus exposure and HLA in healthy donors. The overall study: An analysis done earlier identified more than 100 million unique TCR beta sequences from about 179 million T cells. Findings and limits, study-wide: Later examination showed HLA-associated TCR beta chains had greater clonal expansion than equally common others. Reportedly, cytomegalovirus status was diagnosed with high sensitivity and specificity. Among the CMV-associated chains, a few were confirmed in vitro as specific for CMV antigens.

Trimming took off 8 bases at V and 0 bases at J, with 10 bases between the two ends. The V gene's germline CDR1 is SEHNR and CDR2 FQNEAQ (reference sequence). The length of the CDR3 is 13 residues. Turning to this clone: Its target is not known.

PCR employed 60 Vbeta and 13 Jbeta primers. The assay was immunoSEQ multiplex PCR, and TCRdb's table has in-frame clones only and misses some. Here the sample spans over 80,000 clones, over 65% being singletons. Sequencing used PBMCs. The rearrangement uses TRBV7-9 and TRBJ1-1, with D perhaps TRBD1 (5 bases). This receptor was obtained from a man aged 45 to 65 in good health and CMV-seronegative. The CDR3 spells CASLDSMNTEAFF. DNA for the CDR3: TGTGCCAGCCTAGACAGCATGAACACTGAAGCTTTCTTT.